The rows below give T cell receptor beta chains drawn from one sample of a study of OX40 agonist ivuxolimab in advanced cancers. Using immunoSEQ multiplex PCR, the repertoire was profiled, and TCRdb retains in-frame clones only, with some absent. Of about 74,000 clones listed, 88% were seen once; the top ten hold about 1%. The sample was CD4+ or CD8+ T cells sorted from blood, taken in a trial of the OX40 agonist ivuxolimab. These receptors were taken from an adult with an advanced solid tumor such as melanoma, head and neck, liver or kidney cancer. Each CDR3 is given with its conserved first and last residue. The D gene is left open where the match is weak. Clone sizes are given selectively: once, few, many, or a class where the clone is expanded.

TRBJ2-3	NA	TRBV5-1	NA	14	TGCGCCAGCAGCTTCCGAACACACGAAGATACGCAGTATTTT	CASSFRTHEDTQYF
TRBJ2-3	NA	TRBV10-3	NA	14	TGTGCCATCAGTGAGCCCGGATCCACAGATACGCAGTATTTT	CAISEPGSTDTQYF
TRBJ2-7	NA	TRBV25-1	NA	14	TGTGCCAGCAGTGAATACGGCACCACGGACGAGCAGTACTTC	CASSEYGTTDEQYF
TRBJ2-2	NA	TRBV5-1	NA	14	TGCGCCAGCAGCTGGGATAGCGGCACCGGGGAGCTGTTTTTT	CASSWDSGTGELFF
TRBJ2-2	NA	TRBV7-2	TRBD2	16	TGTGCCAGCAGCAAGGGACTAGCGGGAGGGGTCGGGGAGCTGTTTTTT	CASSKGLAGGVGELFF
TRBJ2-3	NA	TRBV9	NA	13	TGTGCCAGCAGTCTAATGGGTTTGGATACGCAGTATTTT	CASSLMGLDTQYF
TRBJ1-1	NA	TRBV5-1	TRBD1	15	TGCGCCAGCAGCTTGGCGGGGGGCGGACAGGGTGAAGCTTTCTTT	CASSLAGGGQGEAFF
TRBJ1-2	NA	TRBV15	TRBD1	15	TGTGCCACCAGCAGGGGACAGGGGTTGGACTATGGCTACACCTTC	CATSRGQGLDYGYTF
TRBJ2-7	NA	TRBV9	TRBD1	14	TGTGCCAGCAGCGTCGGGACAGAAAACTACGAGCAGTACTTC	CASSVGTENYEQYF
TRBJ2-5	NA	TRBV5-1	NA	13	TGCGCCAGCAGCCAGTCAGGGGAAGAGACCCAGTACTTC	CASSQSGEETQYF
TRBJ1-4	few	TRBV6-5	TRBD1	14	TGTGCCAGCAAAGGGGACAGGGGGCATGAAAAACTGTTTTTT	CASKGDRGHEKLFF
TRBJ2-5	once	TRBV21-1	NA	17	TGTGCCAGCAGCAATAAGGAGGGGGGGGCGGCCAGGGAGACCCAGTACTTC	CASSNKEGGAARETQYF
TRBJ1-1	NA	TRBV6-5	NA	15	TGTGCCAGCAGTTACTCGACCAGGGGTAACACTGAAGCTTTCTTT	CASSYSTRGNTEAFF
TRBJ2-7	NA	TRBV5-6	NA	14	TGTGCCAGCAGCTTGGGGGGCCTCTCTGAGGAGCAGTACTTC	CASSLGGLSEEQYF
TRBJ2-3	NA	TRBV5-1	TRBD2	14	TGCGCCAGCAGCTTGGATGCTAGCGGAAATACGCAGTATTTT	CASSLDASGNTQYF
TRBJ2-5	NA	TRBV6-5	NA	14	TGTGCCAGCAGTTACTCGAAACTGAAAGAGACCCAGTACTTC	CASSYSKLKETQYF
TRBJ1-1	few	TRBV9	NA	14	TGTGCCAGCAGCCTCTTCGACAGCAACACTGAAGCTTTCTTT	CASSLFDSNTEAFF
TRBJ1-1	NA	TRBV27	NA	14	TGTGCCAGCAGTGGTGGAAACAAAATCACTGAAGCTTTCTTT	CASSGGNKITEAFF
TRBJ2-7	NA	TRBV7-2	TRBD1	16	TGTGCCAGCAGCTCGCGGCCGGGACAGGGGGCCTACGAGCAGTACTTC	CASSSRPGQGAYEQYF
TRBJ2-1	NA	TRBV6-1	NA	14	TGTGCCAGCAGTTCCCGGGACTCCTCCAATGAGCAGTTCTTC	CASSSRDSSNEQFF
TRBJ1-2	NA	TRBV2	NA	15	TGTGCCAGCAATATCGAAGGGTTGGCAATGGGTGGCTACACCTTC	CASNIEGLAMGGYTF
TRBJ2-5	once	TRBV28	NA	14	TGTGCCAGCAGTGGAGGGGTTAGCCAAGAGACCCAGTACTTC	CASSGGVSQETQYF
TRBJ2-1	NA	TRBV29-1	TRBD2	16	TGCAGCTCAGGATACGGGCCAGGGAGGGTAGGAAATGAGCAGTTCTTC	CSSGYGPGRVGNEQFF
TRBJ2-3	NA	TRBV6-6	NA	12	TGTGCCAGCAGAGCCGGGCCGGATACGCAGTATTTT	CASRAGPDTQYF
TRBJ2-5	NA	TRBV6-5	TRBD1	13	TGTGCCAGCAGTTACAGGGGGCGAGAGACCCAGTACTTC	CASSYRGRETQYF
TRBJ2-7	NA	TRBV7-9	NA	15	TGTGCCAGCAGCCCCGTCGGGGAGAGTTCCTACGAGCAGTACTTC	CASSPVGESSYEQYF
TRBJ1-2	few	TRBV19	NA	11	TGTGCCAGTAGTATCGGGGGTGGCTACACCTTC	CASSIGGGYTF
TRBJ2-6	NA	TRBV28	TRBD1	18	TGTGCCAGCAGTAAAATAGGACAGGGGAAAACTGGGGCCAACGTCCTGACTTTC	CASSKIGQGKTGANVLTF
TRBJ1-5	few	TRBV7-9	TRBD1	14	TGTGCCAGCAGCTCGACAGGGGAGAGTCAGCCCCAGCATTTT	CASSSTGESQPQHF
TRBJ2-3	NA	TRBV14	NA	13	TGTGCCAGCAGCCAAGAGGGCGTGAATACGCAGTATTTT	CASSQEGVNTQYF
TRBJ2-5	NA	TRBV11-2	NA	15	TGTGCCAGCAGCAAAGCGGGACAAGGCGGGGAGACCCAGTACTTC	CASSKAGQGGETQYF
TRBJ2-7	NA	TRBV27	TRBD2	13	TGTGCCAGCACGGGACTAGCGGGCTACGAGCAGTACTTC	CASTGLAGYEQYF
TRBJ2-1	NA	TRBV5-1	TRBD1	16	TGCGCCAGCAGCTCCCCCCCGGGACAGACCTACAATGAGCAGTTCTTC	CASSSPPGQTYNEQFF
TRBJ2-1	once	TRBV10-2	TRBD2	17	TGCGCCAGCAGTGAGTATACCACTGGAGCGGGGTACAATGAGCAGTTCTTC	CASSEYTTGAGYNEQFF
TRBJ1-1	NA	TRBV19	NA	13	TGTGCCAGTAAACGCCAGATGAACACTGAAGCTTTCTTT	CASKRQMNTEAFF
TRBJ2-4	NA	TRBV28	NA	20	TGTGCCAGCAGTTTCTTCTTCGGGCAGAAAATTAGACTAGCCAAAAACATTCAGTACTTC	CASSFFFGQKIRLAKNIQYF
TRBJ2-1	NA	TRBV19	TRBD2	16	TGTGCCAGTAGTCCTGCCGGGAGGACCACTTACAATGAGCAGTTCTTC	CASSPAGRTTYNEQFF